This T cell receptor (beta chain) is from a study of human T cells and chemical hapten exposure. Background on the study: Upper-back patches of 0.01% DPC were read at 6 days.

TCRdb re-called the RACE reads with MiXCR, one entry per CDR3 protein. The sample lists 370,000 or so distinct CDR3 sequences, approximately 4.4% seen once, with approximately 2.3% in the top ten. This clonotype has ten or more counts. Time point given: patch test 1, 2 weeks after DPC sensitization. Treatment reported: therapeutic diphenylcyclopropenone sensitization with weekly scalp DPC. Trimming took off 4 bases at V and 3 bases at J, with 12 bases between the two ends. The CDR3 has 15 residues. Germline V gene data show CDR1 as MDHEN and CDR2 as SYDVKM. Sequences were derived from whole blood, sampled in connection with sensitization to the hapten diphenylcyclopropenone (DPC). This TCR came from a woman in her fifties or sixties with alopecia areata. Some clones in this sample may be carry-over from other donors' samples. V usage is TRBV28 and J usage is TRBJ1-4; D call uncertain. The CDR3 DNA reads TGTGCCAGCAGTTGGCAAGGACCTGCTAATGAAAAACTGTTTTTT. Its translation is CASSWQGPANEKLFF.